The rows below give T cell receptor beta chains drawn from one sample of a study of T cells after yellow fever vaccination. TCRdb processed the 5' RACE reads anew with MiXCR; each CDR3 protein has one entry. Seen here are approximately 240,000 distinct CDR3 sequences, 3.6% observed once, and the top ten hold 15% to 20%. Sequenced material: PBMCs, taken 15 days after the yellow fever booster vaccination. The receptor source for this set is a man between 18 and 35 years old who received the YFV17D yellow fever vaccine. The CDR3 runs from the conserved cysteine through the conserved F or W. The D gene is left open where the match is weak. Some rows have no size entry. The others give once, few or many, or a class for an expanded clone.

j_gene,abundance,d_gene,v_gene,CDR3nt,CDR3aa
TRBJ2-3,many,-,TRBV5-6,TGTGCCAGCAGCTTTTTCAGCTCCCTTCGCACAGATACGCAGTATTTT,CASSFFSSLRTDTQYF
TRBJ2-5,many,TRBD1,TRBV7-9,TGTGCCAGCAGCGCTCCGGGGACAGGGATGGAGACCCAGTACTTC,CASSAPGTGMETQYF
TRBJ2-2,many,-,TRBV7-2,TGTGCCAGCAGCTTTATCCAGGTCAACACCGGGGAGCTGTTTTTT,CASSFIQVNTGELFF
TRBJ2-1,many,-,TRBV5-1,TGCGCCAGCAGCATCCTCACTGGGTCGAGTGGTGAGCAGTTCTTC,CASSILTGSSGEQFF
TRBJ2-7,many,TRBD1,TRBV7-8,TGTGCCAGCAGCCAAAGGGACAGGACCACGTACGAGCAGTACTTC,CASSQRDRTTYEQYF
TRBJ2-1,many,-,TRBV10-3,TGTGCCATCAGTGACAGCTACAATGAGCAGTTCTTC,CAISDSYNEQFF
TRBJ2-5,many,-,TRBV12-3/TRBV12-4,TGTGCCAGCAGTTGGGCGGGAGAGACCCAGTACTTC,CASSWAGETQYF
TRBJ2-1,many,TRBD1,TRBV19,TGTGCCACCCGGGACAGGGTCTACAATGAGCAGTTCTTC,CATRDRVYNEQFF
TRBJ2-2,many,-,TRBV5-4,TGTGCCAGCAGCACGAACAGGGTCGGGGAGCTGTTTTTT,CASSTNRVGELFF
TRBJ2-1,many,TRBD2,TRBV20-1,TGCAGTGCTCTTAGCGGGGGGGTTGATAATGAGCAGTTCTTC,CSALSGGVDNEQFF
TRBJ2-2,many,-,TRBV20-1,TGCAGTGCTAGAGCCCCGGGAACCGGGGAGCTGTTTTTT,CSARAPGTGELFF
TRBJ2-6,-,TRBD1,TRBV4-3,TGCGCCAGCAGCCCCCGGGACAGGTACTCTGGGGCCAACGTCCTGACTTTC,CASSPRDRYSGANVLTF
TRBJ2-2,many,TRBD1,TRBV7-3,TGTGCCAGCAGCTGGGGACAGGTGAACACCGGGGAGCTGTTTTTT,CASSWGQVNTGELFF